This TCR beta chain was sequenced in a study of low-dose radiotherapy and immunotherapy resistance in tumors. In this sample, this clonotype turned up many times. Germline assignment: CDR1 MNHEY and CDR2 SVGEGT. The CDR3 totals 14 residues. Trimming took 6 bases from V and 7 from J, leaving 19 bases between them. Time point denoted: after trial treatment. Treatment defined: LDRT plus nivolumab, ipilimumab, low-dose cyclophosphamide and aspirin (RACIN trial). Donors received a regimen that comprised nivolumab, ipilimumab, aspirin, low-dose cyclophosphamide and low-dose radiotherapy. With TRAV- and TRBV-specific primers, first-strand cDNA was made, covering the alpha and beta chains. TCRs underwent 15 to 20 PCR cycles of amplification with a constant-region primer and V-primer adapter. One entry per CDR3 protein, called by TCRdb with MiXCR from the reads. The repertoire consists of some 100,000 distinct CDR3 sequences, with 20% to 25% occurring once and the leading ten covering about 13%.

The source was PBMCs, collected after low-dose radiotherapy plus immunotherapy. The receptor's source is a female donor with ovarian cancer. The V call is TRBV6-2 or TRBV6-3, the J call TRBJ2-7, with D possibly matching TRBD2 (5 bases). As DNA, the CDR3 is TGTGCCAGCAGGCCCTCGGGGAATGAGCAGGAGCAGTACTTC. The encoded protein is CASRPSGNEQEQYF.